Listed here is a single T cell receptor beta chain. Its target antigen remains unknown. No base quality values were provided; no much bigger clone lies one nucleotide off. The germline V gene provides CDR1 SGHRS and CDR2 YFSETQ. Between the V and J ends, shortened by 4 bases and 3 bases respectively, the junction contains 8 bases. The CDR3 holds 13 amino acids from the cysteine to the phenylalanine. CDR3 DNA is the only sequence kept; it has 39 bases, read in frame from the first base. This sample was taken from a study of cytotoxic CD8 clonotypes in ibrutinib-treated CLL (dated by TCRdb to about 2021). Some background on the complete study: The cohort had around twelve relapsed/refractory and roughly 14 treatment-naive patients; roughly 18 were IGHV unmutated. Longitudinal samples were available for about 30% of the 86 trial participants. Cryopreserved peripheral blood mononuclear cells were obtained before treatment, at response, and at either sustained remission or disease progression. Responses were partial in roughly 24 patients and complete in 2; after median approximately 67 months follow-up, about 15 stayed in remission and some twelve progressed. The response samples were drawn at a median of approximately 12 months into treatment, with a range of about 6 to 40 months. An average of 255,043 productive templates and tens of thousands of productive rearrangements was obtained per sample.

A MiSeq instrument was used for deep resolution sequencing, which targeted depths ranging from 1 in 1 million up to 1 in 200,000 T cells, with coverage averaging 10x for each clonotype. The immunoSEQ hsTCRB Kit was used to generate TCR beta libraries. Concerning the study's data processing: ImmunoSEQ Data Assistant and ImmunoSEQ Analyzer were used for data analysis, and V, D and J genes were assigned according to IMGT definitions. Clonality, with values ranging from 0 to 1, was calculated as one minus the normalized Shannon entropy of productive rearrangement frequencies. Public clonotype analysis was restricted to overrepresented clonotypes comprising at least 0.05% of each patient's repertoire. Thirteen repertoires from age-matched healthy donors, obtained from immuneACCESS, served as clonality controls. The table was pulled from immuneACCESS by TCRdb, which kept in-frame rearrangements only. Such tables lose some clones; where checked, under half of the loss comes from unresolved V genes, and the rest has no known cause. D and trimming were read from the DNA, whereas the V and J calls and clone size are those reported in that table. The sample records around 310,000 clones, around four fifths of which are singletons. The top ten hold over 6.5% of the sample.

The paper as a whole reports these results and caveats: An increase in clonality was observed at ibrutinib response, with clonality remaining stable during sustained remission and falling back toward baseline at progression. Baseline clonality was found to be higher than that of age-matched healthy donors and was strongly correlated with circulating CD8+ T-cell counts. Lymph node repertoires were not examined, and the timing of sampling was not matched between patients in sustained remission and those whose disease progressed. Public clonotypes were rare and either shrank or stayed stable during treatment, and the rise in clonality at ibrutinib response reflected expansion of private clonotypes.

Around 2 micrograms of genomic DNA were extracted from cryopreserved PBMCs for TCR beta library preparation. Longitudinal blood samples from CLL patients on ibrutinib monotherapy were analyzed using high-throughput TCR beta sequencing. The patients took part in an open-label, single-center phase 2 trial of ibrutinib monotherapy. The specimen was PBMCs, collected before ibrutinib treatment. This clonotype was sampled from a human donor with chronic lymphocytic leukemia. In this chain, TRBV5-1 is recombined with TRBJ2-1, with TRBD2 perhaps the D gene, on 6 matching bases. CDR3 sequence: CASSPGDYNEQFF. The DNA sequence reads TGCGCCAGCAGCCCGGGAGACTACAATGAGCAGTTCTTC.